One T cell receptor (beta chain) is described in this entry. The antigen is not known. The CDR3 does not close with the conserved phenylalanine or tryptophan, likely indicating a read error. This sample stems from a study of tumor-infiltrating lymphocytes in primary liver carcinoma. Study in general: Tumor lesions were T1-T3 N0M0 and spanned roughly 4.2 to 10 cm. General study points: Representation across all five tumor regions was limited to only about 8-25% of top clones.

Starting material of about 0.45 ug total RNA yielded TCR beta cDNA via a constant-region primer. Construction of TCR beta libraries relied on three successive nested multiplex PCR rounds employing slightly modified ARM-PCR. Both of the initial two PCR rounds ran for around 9 cycles and employed TRBV1-TRBV30 forward primers alongside a C-beta reverse primer. TCRdb analysed the multiplex PCR reads with MiXCR anew, one entry per CDR3 protein. The sample includes roughly 20,000 distinct CDR3 sequences, 60% to 80% of them seen just once. Starting material for RNA and DNA co-extraction consisted of about 17-31 mg of unsorted bulk tissue. The germline V gene encodes CDR1 SGHAT and CDR2 FQNNGV. With 10 bases clipped from V and 2 bases from J, the junction kept 26 bases outside the gene matches. The CDR3 is 20 amino acids.

The sample taken for sequencing was liver tumor tissue from sampling region 4. The subset is: tumor region T4, right-lateral pole. The source of this sequence is a woman aged 25 to 39 with primary liver carcinoma and hepatitis B virus infection. The V gene is TRBV11-2, the J gene TRBJ1-1; 9 positions match TRBD1. As DNA, the CDR3 is TGTGCCAACAGTGCTCGGGACAGGGAGCGCAAGAGGTGGAGTAACACTGAAGCTTTCTAT. Residues: CANSARDRERKRWSNTEAFY.